This T cell receptor beta chain was recorded in a study of blood T cell repertoires in COVID-19 (TCRdb year 2020). For the study in its entirety: The collaborator samples originated in the United States, Italy and Spain and spanned the acute and convalescent phases of COVID-19. The prospective study material was composed of cDNA or gDNA derived from T cells, B-cell-depleted T cells, or PBMCs. The dataset comprised deeply sampled blood TCRbeta repertoires from subjects exposed to, actively infected with, or recovered from COVID-19. The repertoires were made available in a free public database intended to serve as a resource for research on the immune response to SARS-CoV-2. Samples came from the ongoing ImmuneRACE study (first 160 participants) plus 1,254 subjects from 6 global collaborators. The sample metadata nearly always contained a de-identified subject ID, COVID-19 status, age in years and sex. HLA class I and class II types, where available, came from metadata supplied by the sample provider rather than from assay-based typing.

TCRbeta CDR3 regions were amplified from genomic DNA by means of the immunoSEQ Assay, a bias-controlled multiplex PCR. The published analysis was carried out like this. The number of nucleated cells in each sample was estimated by amplification of reference gene primers within the assay. To quantify the absolute abundance of each unique TCRbeta CDR3 rearrangement, sequence reads were collapsed and filtered. For each sample, productive Simpson clonality was calculated by taking the square root of Simpson's diversity index across productive rearrangements. Drawn from immuneACCESS, this table holds only the in-frame rearrangements with V and J called that TCRdb kept. Clones are partly lost; checked studies trace under half to an unresolved V gene and leave the rest unexplained. The V and J calls and clone size come from that table; D and trimming were worked out from the DNA. In all, the sample holds approximately 250,000 clones, and 85% to 90% of those were seen once. Roughly 5.6% of the sample is taken by the ten largest.

One collaborating source in Seattle enrolled patients while the patients were actively infected and followed the patients over time throughout the course of disease. The collaborating institutions used their own protocols to collect whole blood in K2EDTA tubes. For TCRbeta analysis, collaborators shipped samples as frozen whole blood, isolated PBMCs, or DNA extracted from either of those sample types. What the work shows at the level of the full study, not this receptor alone: The quantity of clinical and demographic metadata differed by source and by participant and was supplied without curation.

The sample holds many counts of this clone. Its cognate antigen has yet to be identified. Base qualities were left out, and no much larger clone turns up one base away. Counted from cysteine to phenylalanine, this CDR3 has 12 amino acids. CDR3 DNA only is kept here, 36 bases in frame from base 1. Trimming leaves V shorter by 6 bases and J shorter by 5 bases, with the junction holding 4 bases beyond the gene matches. CDR1 and CDR2 are drawn from the germline V gene: SQVTM, ANQGSEA. The chain is assembled from TRBV29-1 and TRBJ2-1; a stretch of 7 junction bases matches TRBD2. Sample: peripheral blood. This clonotype was obtained from a woman aged 60 to 75 with COVID-19, enrolled during active disease. The CDR3 sequence is CSVKAGNNEQFF. The nucleotides are TGCAGCGTGAAAGCGGGAAACAATGAGCAGTTCTTC.